This T cell receptor beta chain is from a study of cytomegalovirus exposure and HLA in healthy donors (dated by TCRdb to about 2017). About the study as a whole: According to an earlier analysis of a few hundred of the donors, some 180 million T cells yielded some 120 million unique TCR beta sequences and 276 Gb of sequence data. In addition to the first cohort of 666 subjects, a separate validation cohort of approximately 130 different subjects was used. Of the 350 to 450 genotyped donors, roughly 80% were placed in the genetic ancestry cluster associated with self-reported Caucasian donors. The number of typed donors differed by locus: roughly 620-630 for A, B, C, DRB1 and DQB1; approximately 530 for DQA1; fewer than 610 for DPA1; and 400 to 480 for DPB1. The study aimed to test whether signatures of past pathogen exposure could be identified by cataloging public T cell receptors. A later analysis re-examined previously published TCR beta repertoires from more than 650 donors and added high-resolution HLA genotyping to investigate patterns of TCR occurrence. Donor age, sex, ethnicity and CMV serostatus were compiled together with the repertoire data. Class I and class II HLA loci were covered by the typing at four-digit resolution. A later genetic analysis took genome-wide SNP genotypes for about 55% of the roughly 670 donors and used that subset as a discovery cohort. On average, about 240,000 unique TCR beta nucleotide sequences were sequenced per donor among roughly 430 genotyped donors of the cohort, with around 19% of those sequences being non-productive. An earlier analysis of 587 of the donors applied high-throughput TCR beta sequencing to assess whether each TCR beta V gene segment acted as functional or pseudogenic. High-throughput TCR immunosequencing, statistical association of individual TCRs with disease status, and machine learning were combined to predict cytomegalovirus infection status. The study profiled the T cell repertoires of under 700 subjects by immunosequencing and related them to cytomegalovirus serostatus. The later analysis used no new phenotypic data to find candidate immune exposures, relying instead on TCR beta sequences and their occurrence across donors. An early release covering over 500 HLA-typed donors comprised approximately 300 gigabases of sequencing data and tens of millions of unique TCR sequences. Roughly five DR-DQ haplotypes were handled as single units for association and clustering because linkage in the cohort was strong. All discovery cohort repertoires had been generated using a single sequencing platform.

The receptor library was made with the immunoSEQ multiplex PCR assay. The multiplex PCR relied on a mix of 60 forward primers for TCR Vbeta segments and 13 reverse primers for TCR Jbeta segments. A multiplex PCR assay on genomic DNA amplified the CDR3 region of rearranged TCR beta genes. On the Illumina HiSeq System, the amplified TCR beta libraries were sequenced as 87-base-pair reads. The study's own analysis went as follows. A later analysis tallied 75 million to 95 million unique TCR beta chains across the 650 to 750 repertoires, and roughly 11 million of those chains were shared by two or more donors. A nearest-neighbor algorithm error-corrected the raw reads and collapsed the reads into unique sequences, merging closely related sequences to remove PCR and sequencing errors. CDR3 sequences were aligned to IMGT reference sequences to assign V, D and J gene segments. For a sequence to be retained, a match of at least six nucleotides to both a V gene segment and a J gene segment was required. A rearrangement was called productive if the CDR3 had no stop codons and remained in frame with V and J, and every other rearrangement was called non-productive. CDR3 was defined according to IMGT convention as the region running from the second conserved V-encoded cysteine to the conserved J-encoded phenylalanine. In an earlier analysis of around 640 of the donors, sequences lacking an unambiguous match to a single V gene segment were excluded. In an earlier analysis of approximately 610 of the donors, V segments were called functional above 56.7% productive rearrangements and were called segregating when the between-donor standard deviation exceeded 5%. To diagnose cytomegalovirus status from the catalog of TCR beta chain sequences, a statistical classification framework was built. In a later analysis, TCR nucleotide sequences were compared against IMGT/GENE-DB human TR gene sequences so that V and J genes could be assigned. A later analysis assigned CDR3 sequences and most-parsimonious VDJ recombination scenarios with the TCRdist pipeline. In a later analysis, each TCR beta chain was defined by its CDR3 amino acid sequence together with its V-gene family, and reads without a unique V-gene family were excluded. In a later analysis, 450 to 600 highly shared, low-generation-probability nucleotide sequences were removed to address suspected cross-contamination and a sequencing artifact. In a later analysis, a clonal expansion index for each public chain was calculated from normalized within-repertoire ranks of inferred template counts. A later analysis computed generation probabilities with a VDJ recombination model fitted to out-of-frame rearrangements, and checked the results against IGoR. In a later analysis, hypergeometric tests were used to score TCR-TCR, TCR-HLA and TCR-CMV co-occurrence, with a repertoire-size bias correction applied to TCR pairs. A later analysis estimated false discovery rates by permuting HLA or CMV assignments 20 times. A later analysis grouped co-occurring TCRs with DBSCAN, adding TCRdist sequence similarity when clustering within HLA-allele-positive subsets. Co-occurrence clustering excluded repertoires with fewer than 30,000 or more than 120,000 public chains, plus five with anomalous nucleotide sharing. Here the immuneACCESS table is served through TCRdb, limited to in-frame sequences with V and J called. Missing clones are a known gap in these copies; in checked studies unresolved V genes cover under half, and the rest lacks a known reason. The V and J calls and clone size were taken over from that table, and D and trimming were inferred from the DNA. This sample's table lists approximately 82,000 clones. Of the sample, approximately 1.5% is held by the ten largest clones.

Concerning this clone itself: Its antigen remains unidentified.

The cohort consisted of 650 to 700 healthy bone marrow donors. All cohort members were sampled while nominally healthy, although unrecorded immune exposures were likely present. The donor was CMV seronegative and was included in the group of about 350 seronegative cohort members. Every donor gave a peripheral blood sample, and the peripheral blood mononuclear cells from that sample were used for TCR beta sequencing. The Qiagen DNeasy Blood Extraction Kit was used to extract genomic DNA from the blood cell samples. Trimming leaves V shorter by 5 bases and J shorter by 7 bases, with the junction holding 16 bases beyond the gene matches. The CDR3 measures 17 amino acids from cysteine to phenylalanine. Only the CDR3 region is kept as DNA, spanning 51 bases read in frame from base 1. In the germline V gene, CDR1 corresponds to SGHVS and CDR2 to FQNEAQ. Here is what the overall study found, with its caveats: In a later genetic analysis, fewer N-insertions in productive TCRs were reported among donors in an Asian-associated ancestry cluster than the roughly 700-donor mean. Several of the top co-occurrence clusters appeared to be linked to parvovirus B19, influenza, CMV and Epstein-Barr virus, according to a later analysis. In a later analysis, the rate of TCR association differed among HLA loci, with DRB1 alleles having the most associated TCRs and HLA-C alleles having the fewest. A further reported finding was that TCR beta sequences accurately predicted the HLA-A and HLA-B alleles for most subjects in the first cohort. V-gene and J-gene trimming of TCR beta chains was associated with a missense DCLRE1C variant in a later genetic analysis, and the association was replicated in an independent cohort. According to the authors, the approach could potentially be generalized to other disease states and immunological phenotypes. Most TCR sequences were observed very rarely across donors, whereas some public TCRs were present in many individuals. Three of the identified cytomegalovirus-associated TCR beta chains were confirmed in vitro to be specific for cytomegalovirus antigens. Presence/absence analyses assumed roughly uniform sequencing depth across donors, an assumption that may not hold. A cluster of highly shared sequence variants was judged likely to be a technical artifact of the sequencing pipeline. The cohort was sequenced for TCR beta chains only, and without alpha or paired-chain data the features that could be detected were limited. A total of about 180 TCR beta chains were listed by the study as associated with cytomegalovirus. Broadly in line with IMGT annotations, most TCR beta V segments showed up in productive rearrangements about 87% or about 30% of the time in an earlier analysis of around 600 of the donors. A later analysis found that most CMV-associated TCR beta chains appeared HLA-restricted, with HLA associations seemingly driven largely by CMV exposure. Because HLA typing was missing for some donors at each locus, association tests included only the typed subset. A later analysis found that HLA-associated TCR beta chains were more clonally expanded and had lower generation probabilities than equally common non-associated chains. Some IMGT-functional V segments, including TRBV6-2 and TRBV6-3, could not be distinguished by the 87-base-pair reads and were therefore excluded. Strong co-occurrence of HLA alleles, especially DR and DQ, made assigning TCR associations to individual alleles difficult. Because counts were too low, 15 to 20 rarely observed V segments, including chromosome 9 orphons, were left out of the earlier analysis of several hundred of the donors. At a false discovery rate of 0.05, a later analysis linked some 17,000 TCR beta sequences to specific HLA alleles. Correlated functional status among segregating V segments might be attributable to linkage disequilibrium, but an unknown experimental factor could not be ruled out. The classifier was reported to diagnose cytomegalovirus status with high specificity and sensitivity in both the original cohort and the validation cohort. For the cohort, immune exposure information was limited to CMV serostatus.

Input material: PBMCs. Recombination connected TRBV7-8 to TRBJ1-1, with 10 bases in between that match TRBD1. This clonotype was sampled from a woman aged 55-69 years in good health and CMV-seronegative. The CDR3 in this case is CASSPGDRGTQFLEAFF. The nucleotide sequence is given as TGTGCCAGCAGCCCCGGGGACAGGGGTACCCAATTCCTTGAAGCTTTCTTT.